Below are 17 T cell receptor beta chains sequenced from a single sample in a study of identical twins. One entry per CDR3 protein, called by TCRdb with MiXCR from the 5' RACE reads. The sample records approximately 230,000 distinct CDR3 sequences, 6.5% to 8% being singletons. The data also belong to a second study, concerning T cells expressing NK-cell markers.

The source material was CD8+ T cells sorted from blood. Receptors were obtained from a woman in her late teens or twenties in good health.

This clonotype was recorded at least ten times. V gene TRBV27 combines with J gene TRBJ2-5; D is unresolved. This CDR3 has 13 residues. Germline V gene sequence: CDR1 MNHEY, CDR2 SMNVEV (reference sequence). V was pared by 6 bases and J by 4 bases, with 12 bases between. The DNA of the CDR3 is TGTGCCAGCAGCCCCCGGGTGGCAGAGACCCAGTACTTC. Protein product: CASSPRVAETQYF.

The chain is built from TRBV7-9 and TRBJ2-1; D gene uncertain. V dropped 10 bases and J dropped 0 bases, with 19 bases sitting between them. CDR3 length equals 16 residues. The germline gives CDR1 SEHNR, CDR2 FQNEAQ (reference sequence). The CDR3 bases are TGTGCCACTCAGCTCGCTCGCGCCAGCTCCTACAATGAGCAGTTCTTC. Translated: CATQLARASSYNEQFF.

The chain joins TRBV20-1 to TRBJ2-7, with D possibly matching TRBD2 (6 bases). Trimming removed 5 bases at V and 5 bases at J, with 16 bases between. The V gene's germline CDR1 is DFQATT and CDR2 SNEGSKA (reference sequence). This CDR3 spans 13 amino acids. This CDR3 is CSADAGWGNEQYF. The CDR3 nucleotides are TGCAGTGCTGACGCGGGATGGGGTAACGAGCAGTACTTC.

This clonotype was seen a few times. The rearrangement joins TRBV30 to TRBJ1-1, with a possible D match to TRBD1 (5 bases). V was cut by 5 bases and J by 4 bases, with 11 bases left in between. The germline CDR1 and CDR2 sequences are GTSNPN and SVGIG (reference sequence). The CDR3 has 12 residues. CDR3 in amino acids: CAWWTGGTEAFF. Here the CDR3 DNA reads TGTGCCTGGTGGACGGGGGGCACTGAAGCTTTCTTT.

The genes are TRBV7-9 and TRBJ2-1, with 8 nucleotides matching TRBD2. This CDR3 comprises 15 residues. V shed 5 bases, J shed 3 bases, and the junction held 6 bases outside the gene matches. Germline assignment: CDR1 SEHNR and CDR2 FQNEAQ (reference sequence). CDR3 coding DNA: TGTGCCAGCAGCACGAGCGGGAGTAACTACAATGAGCAGTTCTTC. Translation: CASSTSGSNYNEQFF.

This clonotype has a handful of counts. The V gene is TRBV6-1, the J gene TRBJ2-1; 8 nucleotides match TRBD2. From germline, CDR1 is MNHNS and CDR2 SASEGT. This CDR3 is built from 16 residues. Germline trimming cut 2 bases from V and 0 bases from J; bases unmatched to any gene: 3. CDR3 nucleotide sequence: TGTGCCAGCAGTGAACTAGCGGGCAGCTCCTACAATGAGCAGTTCTTC. Amino acid sequence: CASSELAGSSYNEQFF.

This clonotype was detected many times. The rearrangement joins TRBV6-4 to TRBJ2-1; the D gene is possibly TRBD2 (6 bases). Trimming shortened V by 4 bases and J by 8 bases, and 12 bases separated the two germline ends. The CDR3 runs to 13 residues. CDR1 MRHNA and CDR2 SNTAGT come from the germline V gene. The CDR3 DNA sequence: TGTGCCAGCAGTGTCCGGGAGTTGGATGAGCAGTTCTTC. Protein: CASSVRELDEQFF.

This clonotype was recorded a few times. The V and J genes are TRBV27 and TRBJ2-1; 8 nucleotides line up with TRBD2. The CDR3 covers 17 residues. Germline lookup yields CDR1 MNHEY and CDR2 SMNVEV (reference sequence). V lost 8 bases to trimming and J lost 6 bases; unmatched junction nucleotides: 18. This CDR3 is CASASVGGGLGGNEQFF. Written as DNA, the CDR3 is TGTGCCAGCGCCTCGGTTGGCGGGGGGTTGGGGGGCAATGAGCAGTTCTTC.

There are a few counts of this clonotype. This chain links TRBV12-3 or TRBV12-4 with TRBJ2-2, with a tentative D call TRBD1 (6 bases). This CDR3 is built from 15 residues. The ends were cut back, 5 bases at V and 6 bases at J, with 16 bases in the middle. The DNA of the CDR3 is TGTGCCAGCAGTCCGCAGGGGAGTCCCTCCGGGGAGCTGTTTTTT. Residues: CASSPQGSPSGELFF.

This clonotype was observed a handful of times. V gene TRBV7-8 combines with J gene TRBJ2-3, with TRBD1 identical over 8 bases. The V and J ends lost 4 bases and 3 bases, in that order; junction bases with no gene match: 12. CDR1 is SGHVS, CDR2 FQNEAQ, per germline. There are 17 residues in the CDR3. In nucleotides, the CDR3 is TGTGCCAGCAGCTACACAGGACAGGGAAGGGGAACAGATACGCAGTATTTT. It yields the protein CASSYTGQGRGTDTQYF.

This clonotype was observed a handful of times. The genes are TRBV27 and TRBJ1-2; D not resolved. V was shortened by 2 bases and J by 2 bases, with 12 bases between the two germline ends. The CDR3 consists of 15 residues. CDR1 MNHEY and CDR2 SMNVEV come from the germline V gene (reference sequence). The CDR3, as DNA: TGTGCCAGCAGTTTACGGGTAGGGTCCAACTATGGCTACACCTTC. Translated: CASSLRVGSNYGYTF.

The V call is TRBV5-6, the J call TRBJ2-7, with D unclear. The CDR3 contains 11 residues. V was shortened by 9 bases and J by 3 bases, with 10 bases between the two germline ends. The germline V gene encodes CDR1 SGHDT and CDR2 YYEEEE. The CDR3 coding sequence is TGTGCCATTCCGACGGTCTACGAGCAGTACTTC. This translates into CAIPTVYEQYF.

This clonotype was seen a handful of times. The J gene is TRBJ2-3, the V gene TRBV9; the D gene is possibly TRBD2 (5 bases). The CDR3 is made up of 12 amino acids. Per germline, CDR1 SGDLS and CDR2 YYNGEE. V was cut by 4 bases and J by 5 bases, with 8 bases left in between. The CDR3 nucleotides read TGTGCCAGCAGCTCGAGGGAAGATACGCAGTATTTT. Its translation: CASSSREDTQYF.

This clonotype was detected many times. The genes are TRBV21-1 and TRBJ2-3; no DNA check was done on the table's D call, TRBD1. TRBV21-1 has pseudogene status. The CDR3 covers 16 residues. The CDR3 DNA sequence: TGTGCCAGCGGCAAATGGGGGACAGCTATCACAGATACGCAGTATTTT. Protein: CASGKWGTAITDTQYF.

This clonotype was seen many times. This rearrangement joins TRBV7-9 to TRBJ2-5; the D gene is possibly TRBD2 (5 bases). This CDR3 is built from 14 residues. CDR1 is SEHNR, CDR2 FQNEAQ, per germline (reference sequence). V was pared by 3 bases and J by 3 bases, with 11 bases between. The CDR3 coding sequence is TGTGCCAGCAGCTTCTTCTCCGGGGAAGAGACCCAGTACTTC. Translation gives CASSFFSGEETQYF.

This sequence joins TRBV7-6 and TRBJ2-1; D is possibly TRBD1 or TRBD2 (5 bases each). V was cut by 3 bases and J by 0 bases, with 15 bases left in between. The germline CDR1 and CDR2 sequences are SGHVS and FNYEAQ. The CDR3 consists of 17 residues. CDR3 in amino acids: CASSLALGAFSYNEQFF. For the CDR3, the DNA is TGTGCCAGCAGCTTGGCACTAGGGGCCTTCTCCTACAATGAGCAGTTCTTC.

This clonotype occurred many times. The V and J genes are TRBV6-2 or TRBV6-3 and TRBJ2-5; the D is unclear. CDR3 length: 11 residues. The V end lost 7 bases, the J end lost 5 bases, and 8 bases lay between the germline ends. Germline CDR1 reads MNHEY; CDR2 reads SVGEGT. CDR3 residues: CASMDWETQYF. The CDR3 DNA sequence: TGTGCCAGCATGGATTGGGAGACCCAGTACTTC.